This T cell receptor beta chain emerged from a study of blood T cell repertoires in COVID-19. Across the whole study: Acute and convalescent COVID-19 specimens originated in the United States, Italy and Spain.

Using immunoSEQ multiplex PCR, the repertoire was profiled, and TCRdb retains in-frame clones only, with some absent. The sample records about 320,000 clones, just over 85% being singletons. Ages ranged from roughly 18 to 95 years, with residence in about two dozen US areas. Participant reports of clinical history set cohort assignment. Cohort 3 recovery required two negative PCRs, clearance, or symptom resolution. Sequencing was done on a sample of PBMCs or T cells enriched from blood (not recorded which). The receptor comes from a woman between 18 and 29 years old who had recovered from COVID-19.

CDR3 loop: CATQTSETTHDEQFF. The CDR3 DNA is TGTGCCACCCAGACTAGCGAGACCACTCATGATGAGCAGTTCTTC. The chain joins TRBV24-1 to TRBJ2-1; 8 bases are shared with TRBD2. V lost 9 bases and J lost 8; bases outside the gene matches: 14. Germline V gene lookup returns CDR1 KGHDR and CDR2 SFDVKD. The CDR3 has 15 amino acids.